This T cell receptor beta chain was documented in a study of blood T cell repertoires in COVID-19. About the study: PBMCs, B-cell-depleted T cells, or T cells were the source of the cDNA or gDNA that made up the material.

In the study's own analysis: Reference gene primer amplification gave nucleated cell count estimates. Some clones are missing from TCRdb's copy, which holds only in-frame ones; the method was immunoSEQ multiplex PCR. V and J calls plus clone size are reproduced from that table; the DNA served to infer D and trimming. The table records roughly 62,000 clones, around 86% of them present only once. The CDR3 loop spans 14 amino acids. Losses at the gene ends were 3 bases for V and 2 bases for J; bases not matched to a gene: 4. The V gene's germline CDR1 is MDHEN and CDR2 SYDVKM. Sample: peripheral blood. The origin of this receptor is a human donor with active COVID-19. The donor label of this sample is uncertain. The chain couples TRBV28 to TRBJ2-7, with TRBD1 matching 7 bases. CDR3 nucleotide sequence: TGTGCCAGCAGTTTTAGGGGACAGACCTACGAGCAGTACTTC. Translating it yields CASSFRGQTYEQYF. Full variable domain (missing parts from reference TRBV28 and TRBJ2-7): DVKVTQSSRYLVKRTGEKVFLECVQDMDHENMFWYRQDPGLGLRLIYFSYDVKMKEKGDIPEGYSVSREKKERFSLILESASTNQTSMYLCASSFRGQTYEQYFGPGTRLTVT.